This entry features one TCR beta chain sequence. What it binds is not known. With each sample, at least 5.5 micrograms of total RNA were extracted. This record belongs to a study of blood T cells in healthy people across ages. The CDR3 sequence is 13 residues long. V was trimmed by 8 bases and J by 1 base, leaving 12 bases between them. A second roughly 7 to 11 cycle PCR used barcoded and J-beta primers. Researchers report that a template-switch adaptor with 12 random nucleotides tagged each cDNA molecule. In TCRdb, the 5' RACE reads were re-called with MiXCR into one record per CDR3 protein. The sample lists about 1,500,000 distinct CDR3 sequences; roughly 27% were seen once. Study-wide results and caveats: With naive T cell percentage, TCR beta diversity showed a strong correlation.

The TCR sequence derives from a young woman in good health. The chain has TRBV12-3 or TRBV12-4 and TRBJ2-7, with D perhaps matching TRBD2 (5 bases). The sample taken for sequencing was blood. CDR3 sequence: CASREIGSYEQYF. The CDR3, as DNA: TGTGCCAGCCGGGAAATCGGGTCCTACGAGCAGTACTTC.